This TCR beta chain was captured in a study of blood T cell repertoires in COVID-19. Study-wide background: The origin of the acute and convalescent COVID-19 samples was the United States, Italy and Spain.

Clones were sequenced by immunoSEQ multiplex PCR, and TCRdb holds only the in-frame ones, with some missing. The sample yields around 250,000 clones, 84% seen once. In germline, CDR1 is SSHAT, CDR2 FNYEAQ (reference sequence). The CDR3 covers 11 residues. Participants spanned ages about 18 to 100 years and resided in roughly 22 US areas. For recovered donors of Cohort 3, there were two negative PCRs, clearance, or symptom resolution. The chain employs TRBV7-7 and TRBJ2-5; D might be TRBD1 (6 bases). The sample was PBMCs or T cells enriched from blood (not recorded which). This TCR was recovered from a man in his fifties or sixties who had recovered from COVID-19. CDR3 loop: CAIEQGETQYF. The CDR3 DNA is TGTGCTATTGAACAGGGAGAGACCCAGTACTTC.